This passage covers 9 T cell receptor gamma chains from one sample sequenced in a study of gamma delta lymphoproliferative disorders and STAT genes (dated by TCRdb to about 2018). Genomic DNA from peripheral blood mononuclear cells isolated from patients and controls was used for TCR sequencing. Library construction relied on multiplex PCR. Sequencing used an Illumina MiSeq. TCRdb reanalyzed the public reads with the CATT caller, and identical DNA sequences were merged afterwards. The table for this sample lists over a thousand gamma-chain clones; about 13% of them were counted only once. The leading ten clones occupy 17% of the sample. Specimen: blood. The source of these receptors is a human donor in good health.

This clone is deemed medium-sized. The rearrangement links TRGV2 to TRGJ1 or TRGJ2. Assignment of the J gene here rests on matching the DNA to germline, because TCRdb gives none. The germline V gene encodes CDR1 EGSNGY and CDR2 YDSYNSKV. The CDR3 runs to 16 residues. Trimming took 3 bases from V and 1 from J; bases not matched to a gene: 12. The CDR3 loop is CATWDPSVQNYYKKLF. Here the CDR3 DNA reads TGTGCCACCTGGGACCCATCGGTTCAAAATTATTATAAGAAACTCTTT.

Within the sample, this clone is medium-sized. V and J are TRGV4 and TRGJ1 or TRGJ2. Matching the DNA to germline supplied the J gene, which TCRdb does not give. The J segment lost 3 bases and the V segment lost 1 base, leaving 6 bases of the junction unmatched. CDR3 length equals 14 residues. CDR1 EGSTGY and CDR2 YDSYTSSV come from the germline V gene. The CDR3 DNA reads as TGTGCCACCTGGGATGGTCAGTCTTATTATAAGAAACTCTTT. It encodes CATWDGQSYYKKLF.

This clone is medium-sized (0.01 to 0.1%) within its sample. CDR3 in amino acids: CATWDKRETDGTKLF. The CDR3 region has the DNA TGTGCCACCTGGGATAAGCGGGAGACCGATGGGACGAAACTCTTT. J is TRGJ1 or TRGJ2 and V is TRGV8. TCRdb supplies no J gene; here it was assigned by aligning the nucleotide sequence to germline. The germline gives CDR1 VENAVY, CDR2 YDSYNSRV. V lost 2 bases and J lost 12; bases outside the gene matches: 19. The CDR3 is made up of 15 amino acids.

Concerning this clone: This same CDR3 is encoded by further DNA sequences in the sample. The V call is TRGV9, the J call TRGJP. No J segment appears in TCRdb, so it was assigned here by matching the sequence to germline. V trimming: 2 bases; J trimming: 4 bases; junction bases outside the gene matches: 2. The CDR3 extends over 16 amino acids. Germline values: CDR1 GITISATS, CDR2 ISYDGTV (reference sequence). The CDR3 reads CALWEAQELGKKIKVF. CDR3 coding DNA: TGTGCCTTGTGGGAGGCCCAAGAGTTGGGCAAAAAAATCAAGGTATTT.

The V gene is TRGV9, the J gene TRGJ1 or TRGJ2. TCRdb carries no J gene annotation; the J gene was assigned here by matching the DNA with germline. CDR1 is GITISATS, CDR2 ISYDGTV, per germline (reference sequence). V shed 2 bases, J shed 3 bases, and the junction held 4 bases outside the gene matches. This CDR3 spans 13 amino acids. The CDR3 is CALWEASYYKKLF. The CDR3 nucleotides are TGTGCCTTGTGGGAGGCCAGTTATTATAAGAAACTCTTT.

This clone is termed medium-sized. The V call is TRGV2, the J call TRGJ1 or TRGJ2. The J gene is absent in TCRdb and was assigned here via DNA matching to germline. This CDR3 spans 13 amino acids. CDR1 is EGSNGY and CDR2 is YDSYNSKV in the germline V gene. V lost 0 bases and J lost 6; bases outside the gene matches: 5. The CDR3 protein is CATWDGRRYKKLF. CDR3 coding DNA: TGTGCCACCTGGGACGGGCGGCGTTATAAGAAACTCTTT.

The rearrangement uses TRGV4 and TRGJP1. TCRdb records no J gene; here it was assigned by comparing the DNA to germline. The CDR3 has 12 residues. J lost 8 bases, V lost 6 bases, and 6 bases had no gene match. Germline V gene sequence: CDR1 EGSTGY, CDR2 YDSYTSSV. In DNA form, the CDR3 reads TGTGCCACCTGGTGGAACGGTTGGTTCAAGATATTT. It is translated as CATWWNGWFKIF.

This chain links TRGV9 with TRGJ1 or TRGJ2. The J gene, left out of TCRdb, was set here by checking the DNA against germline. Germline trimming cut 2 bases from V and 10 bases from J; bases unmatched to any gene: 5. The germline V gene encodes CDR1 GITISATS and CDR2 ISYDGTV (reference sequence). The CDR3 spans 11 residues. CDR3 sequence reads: CALWEATKKLF. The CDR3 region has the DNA TGTGCCTTGTGGGAGGCAACGAAGAAACTCTTT.

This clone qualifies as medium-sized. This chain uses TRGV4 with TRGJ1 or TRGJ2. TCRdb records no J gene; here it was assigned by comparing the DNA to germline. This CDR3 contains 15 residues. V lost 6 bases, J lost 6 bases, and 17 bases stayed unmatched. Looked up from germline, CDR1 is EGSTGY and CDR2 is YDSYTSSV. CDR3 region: CATWTFSIIIYKKLF. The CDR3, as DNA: TGTGCCACCTGGACTTTCAGCATCATTATTTATAAGAAACTCTTT.